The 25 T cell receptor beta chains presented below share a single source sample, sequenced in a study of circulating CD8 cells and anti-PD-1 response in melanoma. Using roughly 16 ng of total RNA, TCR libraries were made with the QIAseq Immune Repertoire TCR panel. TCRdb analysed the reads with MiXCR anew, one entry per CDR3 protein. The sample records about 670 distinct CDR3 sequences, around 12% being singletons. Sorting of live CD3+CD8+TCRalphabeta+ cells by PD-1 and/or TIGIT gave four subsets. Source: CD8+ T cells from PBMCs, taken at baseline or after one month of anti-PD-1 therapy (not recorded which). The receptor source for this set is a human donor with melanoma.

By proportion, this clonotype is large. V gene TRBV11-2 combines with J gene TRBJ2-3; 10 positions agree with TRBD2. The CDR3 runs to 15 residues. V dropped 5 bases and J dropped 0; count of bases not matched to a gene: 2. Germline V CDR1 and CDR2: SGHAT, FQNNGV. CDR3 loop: CASSRTSGSTDTQYF. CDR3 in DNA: TGTGCCAGCAGCCGGACTAGCGGTAGCACAGATACGCAGTATTTT.

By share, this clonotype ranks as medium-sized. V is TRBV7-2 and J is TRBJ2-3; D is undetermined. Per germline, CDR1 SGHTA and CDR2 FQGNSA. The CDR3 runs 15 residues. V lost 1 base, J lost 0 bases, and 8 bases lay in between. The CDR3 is CASSLVPASTDTQYF. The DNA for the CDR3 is TGTGCCAGCAGCTTAGTTCCCGCTAGCACAGATACGCAGTATTTT.

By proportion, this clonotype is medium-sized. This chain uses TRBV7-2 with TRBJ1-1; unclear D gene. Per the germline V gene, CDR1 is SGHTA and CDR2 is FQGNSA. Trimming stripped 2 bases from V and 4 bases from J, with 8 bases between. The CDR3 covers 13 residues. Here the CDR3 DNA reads TGTGCCAGCAGCTTACACAGAGCCACTGAAGCTTTCTTT. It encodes CASSLHRATEAFF.

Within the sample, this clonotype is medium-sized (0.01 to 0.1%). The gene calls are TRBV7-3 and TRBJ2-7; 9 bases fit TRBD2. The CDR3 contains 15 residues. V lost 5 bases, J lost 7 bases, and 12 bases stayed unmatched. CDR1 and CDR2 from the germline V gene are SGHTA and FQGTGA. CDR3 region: CASSPGAASGEEQYF. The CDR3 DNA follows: TGTGCCAGCAGCCCGGGGGCCGCTAGCGGGGAAGAGCAGTACTTC.

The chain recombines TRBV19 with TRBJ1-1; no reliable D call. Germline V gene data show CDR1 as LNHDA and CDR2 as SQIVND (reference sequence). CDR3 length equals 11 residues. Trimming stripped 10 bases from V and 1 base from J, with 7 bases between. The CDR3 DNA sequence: TGTGCCACACGACAGAACACTGAAGCTTTCTTT. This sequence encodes CATRQNTEAFF.

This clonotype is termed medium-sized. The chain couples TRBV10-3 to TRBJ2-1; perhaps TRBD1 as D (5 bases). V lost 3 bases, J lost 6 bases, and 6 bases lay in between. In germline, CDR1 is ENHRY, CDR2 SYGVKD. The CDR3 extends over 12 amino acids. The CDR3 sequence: CAISEDSNEQFF. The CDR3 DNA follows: TGTGCCATCAGTGAAGACAGCAATGAGCAGTTCTTC.

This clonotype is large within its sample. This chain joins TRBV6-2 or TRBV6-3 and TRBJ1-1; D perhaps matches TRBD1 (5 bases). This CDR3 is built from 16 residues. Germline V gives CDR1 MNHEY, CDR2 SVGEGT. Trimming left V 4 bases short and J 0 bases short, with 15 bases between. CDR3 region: CASSSSVTGLNTEAFF. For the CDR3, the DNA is TGTGCCAGCAGTTCATCAGTGACGGGGCTGAACACTGAAGCTTTCTTT.

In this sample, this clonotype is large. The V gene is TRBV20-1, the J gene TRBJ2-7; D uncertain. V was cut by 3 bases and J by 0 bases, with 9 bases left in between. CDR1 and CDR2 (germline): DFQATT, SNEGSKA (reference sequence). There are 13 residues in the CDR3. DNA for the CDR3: TGCAGTGCTAGTTCCAGGAGCTCCTACGAGCAGTACTTC. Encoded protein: CSASSRSSYEQYF.

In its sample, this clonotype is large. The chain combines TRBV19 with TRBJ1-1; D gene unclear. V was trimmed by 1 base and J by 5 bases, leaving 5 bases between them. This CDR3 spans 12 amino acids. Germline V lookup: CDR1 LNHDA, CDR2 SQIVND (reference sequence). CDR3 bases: TGTGCCAGTAGTATAGGGAGGACTGAAGCTTTCTTT. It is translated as CASSIGRTEAFF.

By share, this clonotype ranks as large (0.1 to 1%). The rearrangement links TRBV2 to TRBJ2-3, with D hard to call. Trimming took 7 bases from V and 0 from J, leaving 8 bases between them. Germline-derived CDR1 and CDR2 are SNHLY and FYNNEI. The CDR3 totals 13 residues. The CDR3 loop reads CASTLPSTDTQYF. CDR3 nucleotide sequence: TGTGCCAGCACCCTACCTAGCACAGATACGCAGTATTTT. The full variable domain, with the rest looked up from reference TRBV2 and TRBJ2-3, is EPEVTQTPSHQVTQMGQEVILRCVPISNHLYFYWYRQILGQKVEFLVSFYNNEISEKSEIFDDQFSVERPDGSNFTLKIRSTKLEDSAMYFCASTLPSTDTQYFGPGTRLTVL.

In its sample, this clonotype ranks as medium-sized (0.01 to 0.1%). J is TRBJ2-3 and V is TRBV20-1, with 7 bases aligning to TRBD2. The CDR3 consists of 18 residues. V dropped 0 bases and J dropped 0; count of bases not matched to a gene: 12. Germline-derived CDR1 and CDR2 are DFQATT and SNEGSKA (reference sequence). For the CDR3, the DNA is TGCAGTGCTAGAGATAGTTGGGGGGGTCGCCTTAGCACAGATACGCAGTATTTT. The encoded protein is CSARDSWGGRLSTDTQYF.

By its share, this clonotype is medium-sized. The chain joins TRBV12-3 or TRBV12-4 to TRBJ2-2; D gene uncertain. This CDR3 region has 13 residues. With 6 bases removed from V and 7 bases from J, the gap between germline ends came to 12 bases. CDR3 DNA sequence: TGTGCCAGCAGCCTACTGGGGAACGGGGAGCTGTTTTTT. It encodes CASSLLGNGELFF.

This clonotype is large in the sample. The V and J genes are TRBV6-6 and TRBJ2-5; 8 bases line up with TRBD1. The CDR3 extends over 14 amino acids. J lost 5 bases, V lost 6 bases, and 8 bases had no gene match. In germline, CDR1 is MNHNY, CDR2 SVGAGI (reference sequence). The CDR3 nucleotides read TGTGCCAGCAGACAAAGACAGGGGAGGGAGACCCAGTACTTC. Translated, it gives CASRQRQGRETQYF.

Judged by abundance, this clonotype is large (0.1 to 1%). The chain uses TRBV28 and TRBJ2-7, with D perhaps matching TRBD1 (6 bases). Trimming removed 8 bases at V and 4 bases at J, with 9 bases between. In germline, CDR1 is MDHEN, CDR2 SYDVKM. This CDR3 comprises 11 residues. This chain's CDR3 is CASATGYEQYF. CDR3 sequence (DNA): TGTGCCAGCGCAACAGGGTACGAGCAGTACTTC.

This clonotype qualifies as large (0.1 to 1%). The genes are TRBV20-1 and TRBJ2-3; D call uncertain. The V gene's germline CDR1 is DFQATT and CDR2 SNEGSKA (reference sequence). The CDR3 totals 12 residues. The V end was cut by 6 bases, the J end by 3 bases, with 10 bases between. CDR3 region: CSAQGMTDTQYF. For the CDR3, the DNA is TGCAGTGCCCAAGGGATGACAGATACGCAGTATTTT.

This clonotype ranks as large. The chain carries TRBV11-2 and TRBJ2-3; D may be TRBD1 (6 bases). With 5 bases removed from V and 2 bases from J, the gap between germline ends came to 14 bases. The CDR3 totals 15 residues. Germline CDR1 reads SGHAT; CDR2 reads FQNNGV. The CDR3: CASSHNSGATDTQYF. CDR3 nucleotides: TGTGCCAGCAGCCACAATTCAGGGGCCACAGATACGCAGTATTTT.

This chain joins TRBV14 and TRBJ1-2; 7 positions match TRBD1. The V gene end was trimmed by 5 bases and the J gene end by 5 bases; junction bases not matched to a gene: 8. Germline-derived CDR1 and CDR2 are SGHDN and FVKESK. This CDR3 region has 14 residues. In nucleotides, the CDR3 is TGTGCCAGCAGCTCCGACAGGGTTGGGTATGGCTACACCTTC. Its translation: CASSSDRVGYGYTF.

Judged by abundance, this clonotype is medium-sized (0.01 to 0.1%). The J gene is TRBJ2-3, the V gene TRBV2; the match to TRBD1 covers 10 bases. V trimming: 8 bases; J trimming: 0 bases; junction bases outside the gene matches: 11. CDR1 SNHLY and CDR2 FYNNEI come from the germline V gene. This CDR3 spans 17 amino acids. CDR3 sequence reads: CASRGQGHPQSTDTQYF. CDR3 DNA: TGTGCCAGCCGGGGACAGGGGCACCCACAGAGCACAGATACGCAGTATTTT.

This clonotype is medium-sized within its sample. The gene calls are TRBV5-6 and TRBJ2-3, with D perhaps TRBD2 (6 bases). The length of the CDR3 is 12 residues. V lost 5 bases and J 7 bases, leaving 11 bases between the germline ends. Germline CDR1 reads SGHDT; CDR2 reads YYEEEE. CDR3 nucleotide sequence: TGTGCCAGCAGTCAGGAGGGTAATACGCAGTATTTT. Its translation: CASSQEGNTQYF.

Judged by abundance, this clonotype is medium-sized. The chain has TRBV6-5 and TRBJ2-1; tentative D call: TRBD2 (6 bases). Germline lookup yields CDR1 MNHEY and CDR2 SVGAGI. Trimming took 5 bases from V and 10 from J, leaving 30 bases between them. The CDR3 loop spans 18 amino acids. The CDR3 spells CASSRTSRRTGKIEEQFF. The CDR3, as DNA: TGTGCCAGCAGTCGCACTAGCCGGAGGACGGGAAAAATCGAAGAGCAGTTCTTC.

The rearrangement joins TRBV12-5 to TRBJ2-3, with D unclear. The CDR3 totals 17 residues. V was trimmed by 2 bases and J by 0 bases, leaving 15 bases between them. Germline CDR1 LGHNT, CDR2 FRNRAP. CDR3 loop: CASGLPHLTSSTDTQYF. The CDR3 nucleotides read TGTGCTAGTGGTTTGCCCCATTTGACATCTAGCACAGATACGCAGTATTTT.

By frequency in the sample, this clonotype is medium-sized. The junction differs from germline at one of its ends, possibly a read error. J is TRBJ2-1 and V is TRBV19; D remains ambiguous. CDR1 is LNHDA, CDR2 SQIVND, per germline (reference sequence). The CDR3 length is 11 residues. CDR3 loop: CASSTYNEQSF. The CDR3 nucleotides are TGTGCCAGTAGCACATACAATGAGCAGTCCTTC.

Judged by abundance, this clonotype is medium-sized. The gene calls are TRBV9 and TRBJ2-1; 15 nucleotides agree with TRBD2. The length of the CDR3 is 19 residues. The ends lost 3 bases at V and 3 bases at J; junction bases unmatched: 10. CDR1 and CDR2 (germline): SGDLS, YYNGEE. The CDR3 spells CASSAPGLAGGKGYNEQFF. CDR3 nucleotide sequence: TGTGCCAGCAGCGCCCCGGGACTAGCGGGGGGTAAGGGCTACAATGAGCAGTTCTTC. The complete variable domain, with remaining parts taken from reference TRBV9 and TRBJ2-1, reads DSGVTQTPKHLITATGQRVTLRCSPRSGDLSVYWYQQSLDQGLQFLIQYYNGEERAKGNILERFSAQQFPDLHSELNLSSLELGDSALYFCASSAPGLAGGKGYNEQFFGPGTRLTVL.

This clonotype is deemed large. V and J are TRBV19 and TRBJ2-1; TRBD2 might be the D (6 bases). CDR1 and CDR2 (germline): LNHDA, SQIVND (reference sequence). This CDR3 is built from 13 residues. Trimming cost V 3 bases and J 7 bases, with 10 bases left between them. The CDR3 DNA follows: TGTGCCAGTAGTATTTCTGGGGGGAATGAGCAGTTCTTC. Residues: CASSISGGNEQFF.

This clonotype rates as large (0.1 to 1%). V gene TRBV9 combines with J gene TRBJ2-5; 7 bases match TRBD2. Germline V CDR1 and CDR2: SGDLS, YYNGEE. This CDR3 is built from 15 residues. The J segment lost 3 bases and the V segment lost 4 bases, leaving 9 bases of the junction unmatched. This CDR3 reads CASSPRIGLEETQYF. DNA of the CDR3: TGTGCCAGCAGCCCACGAATCGGACTAGAAGAGACCCAGTACTTC. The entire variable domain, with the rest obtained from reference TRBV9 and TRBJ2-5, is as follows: DSGVTQTPKHLITATGQRVTLRCSPRSGDLSVYWYQQSLDQGLQFLIQYYNGEERAKGNILERFSAQQFPDLHSELNLSSLELGDSALYFCASSPRIGLEETQYFGPGTRLLVL.